The rows below give T cell receptor beta chains drawn from one sample of a study of early T cells in non-severe SARS-CoV-2 infection. A single record per CDR3 protein comes from TCRdb applying MiXCR to the 5' RACE reads. The sample includes 20,000 to 30,000 distinct CDR3 sequences, more than 3.5% of them seen just once. Sequenced input: whole blood. These receptors all come from an adult who was a healthcare worker with PCR-confirmed SARS-CoV-2 infection or an uninfected control (not recorded which). The CDR3 runs from the conserved cysteine through the conserved F or W. D genes are given only for firm matches. Expanded clones get a size class; other rows say once, few or many, or leave the size out.

D	V	J	size	DNA	CDR3
TRBD1	TRBV6-6	TRBJ2-2	.	TGTGCCAGCAGTTCGAGTCAGGGGGAAGGGGAGCTGTTTTTT	CASSSSQGEGELFF
.	TRBV7-2	TRBJ2-3	many	TGTGCCAGCAGTTTGGGCGGGCGGGTGGCAGATACGCAGTATTTT	CASSLGGRVADTQYF
.	TRBV18	TRBJ1-5	many	TGTGCCAGCTCACTGGGAAATAGCAATCAGCCCCAGCATTTT	CASSLGNSNQPQHF
.	TRBV5-1	TRBJ2-7	many	TGCGCCAGCAGCTTGGGTGCGAGAACCCCAATCGAGCAGTACTTC	CASSLGARTPIEQYF
.	TRBV27	TRBJ1-5	many	TGTGCCAGCAGTCCCATGATAGGGGCGCCGAGCAATCAGCCCCAGCATTTT	CASSPMIGAPSNQPQHF
.	TRBV28	TRBJ1-1	few	TGTGCCAGCAGGCCCCCCAGGGGTGAAGCTTTCTTT	CASRPPRGEAFF
TRBD2	TRBV9	TRBJ2-1	many	TGTGCCAGCAGCGCCTTAGCGGGAGAGTACAATGAGCAGTTCTTC	CASSALAGEYNEQFF
TRBD1	TRBV4-2	TRBJ1-1	many	TGTGCCAGCAGCCAAAGACAGGGGGTGGACACTGAAGCTTTCTTT	CASSQRQGVDTEAFF
.	TRBV18	TRBJ2-5	many	TGTGCCAGCTCACAGCAAGAGACCCAGTACTTC	CASSQQETQYF
.	TRBV11-2	TRBJ2-5	many	TGTGCCAGCAGTCAAGGGGGGTTCCAAGAGACCCAGTACTTC	CASSQGGFQETQYF
TRBD2	TRBV6-2/TRBV6-3	TRBJ2-3	.	TGTGCCAGCATCCTATCGGCTAGCGGGGGGGCAGATACGCAGTATTTT	CASILSASGGADTQYF
.	TRBV12-3/TRBV12-4	TRBJ1-1	few	TGTGCCAGCAGTCCTCGCGAAGCGACTGAAGCTTTCTTT	CASSPREATEAFF
TRBD1	TRBV28	TRBJ2-2	many	TGTGCCAGCAGAACAGGGGGCTCCGGGGAGCTGTTTTTT	CASRTGGSGELFF
.	TRBV6-2/TRBV6-3	TRBJ2-5	many	TGTGCCAGCAGAGCTTCCGGGGGGCGCCGCAGAGAGACCCAGTACTTC	CASRASGGRRRETQYF
.	TRBV6-5	TRBJ2-1	few	TGTGCCAGCAGGACAACCTTTGGAGGATACAATGAGCAGTTCTTC	CASRTTFGGYNEQFF
.	TRBV28	TRBJ2-1	many	TGTGCCAGCACCCTGAGGGGATTCGGATACAATGAGCAGTTCTTC	CASTLRGFGYNEQFF
.	TRBV7-6	TRBJ2-7	many	TGTGCCAGCAGCTTAGGTAACAGCTACGAGCAGTACTTC	CASSLGNSYEQYF
TRBD2	TRBV20-1	TRBJ2-4	many	TGCAGTGCTCGCCGACGGGGGGGTGGTCTTGCCAAAAACATTCAGTACTTC	CSARRRGGGLAKNIQYF
.	TRBV7-2	TRBJ2-2	many	TGTGCCAGCAGCTTTACAAGCACCGGGGAGCTGTTTTTT	CASSFTSTGELFF
TRBD1	TRBV29-1	TRBJ2-2	.	TGCAGCGTGGCAGGGGGCATAGGGGAGCTGTTTTTT	CSVAGGIGELFF
TRBD1	TRBV6-1	TRBJ1-6	many	TGTGCCAGCAAAGACAGGGCCTCCTATAATTCACCCCTCCACTTT	CASKDRASYNSPLHF
.	TRBV10-3	TRBJ2-7	many	TGTGCCATCAGTGAGGACGGCGAGCAGTACTTC	CAISEDGEQYF
.	TRBV19	TRBJ2-1	many	TGTGCCAGTAGGGGGGGTGCGGAAATACACAATGAGCAGTTCTTC	CASRGGAEIHNEQFF
TRBD1	TRBV7-2	TRBJ1-2	few	TGTGCCAGCAGCTTAGTGGGGGGACAGGATGGCTACACCTTC	CASSLVGGQDGYTF
.	TRBV2	TRBJ2-1	many	TGTGCCAGCGAACAGGATTACAATGAGCAGTTCTTC	CASEQDYNEQFF
.	TRBV10-3	TRBJ1-2	many	TGTGCCATCAGTGAAGGGACATCGAACTATAATGGCTACACCTTC	CAISEGTSNYNGYTF
TRBD1	TRBV12-3/TRBV12-4	TRBJ2-5	many	TGTGCCAGCAGTCCGGGGGGACAGGGGCAAGAGACCCAGTACTTC	CASSPGGQGQETQYF
.	TRBV29-1	TRBJ2-7	many	TGCAGCGCCCGACGGGTAAAACTGGGGATTCCCCCCTACGAGCAGTACTTC	CSARRVKLGIPPYEQYF
TRBD1	TRBV2	TRBJ1-2	.	TGTGCCAGCAGCCGGGACAGTATGGATGGCTACACCTTC	CASSRDSMDGYTF
.	TRBV20-1	TRBJ2-7	many	TGCAGTGCTAGAGCGACAGGGGCAGTTTCCAGCGGGGTATCGTACGAGCAGTACTTC	CSARATGAVSSGVSYEQYF
.	TRBV30	TRBJ1-2	many	TGTGCCTGGAGTCCTGGGAAGAGGACTAACTATGGCTACACCTTC	CAWSPGKRTNYGYTF
.	TRBV19	TRBJ2-3	many	TGTGCCAGTAGCGTAACAATTGCGGATACGCAGTATTTT	CASSVTIADTQYF